This T cell receptor (beta chain) was recovered during a study of T cells after yellow fever vaccination. This clonotype has a handful of counts. Its antigen remains unknown. TCRdb used MiXCR to reprocess the 5' RACE reads, holding one entry per CDR3 protein. The sample contains over 300,000 distinct CDR3 sequences, approximately 7% of which appear only once. Points from the study as a whole: Once the booster was given, most primary-vaccination clones reappeared, at about 95% for CD4 and roughly 86% for CD8.

The sample consisted of PBMCs, taken 35 to 50 days after the first yellow fever vaccination. The sequence derives from a man in his late teens or twenties who received the YFV17D yellow fever vaccine.

CDR3 sequence: CSAPGPTRGTDTQYF. The CDR3 nucleotides are TGCAGTGCCCCGGGACCCACAAGGGGCACAGATACGCAGTATTTT. The J gene is TRBJ2-3, the V gene TRBV20-1; D is tentatively TRBD1 or TRBD2 (5 bases each). The CDR3 contains 15 residues. Germline V gives CDR1 DFQATT, CDR2 SNEGSKA (reference sequence). V gave up 6 bases and J gave up 1 base, with 17 bases separating them.